This TCR beta chain was profiled in a study of quantifying T cell responses using KT2 cells. For the study at large: TCR alpha and beta constant-region primers primed reverse transcription of RNA. A predetermined fluorescence threshold ended the second PCR, run as a qPCR. Findings and limits, study-wide: Input KT2 cell number predicted KT2 alpha and beta sequence counts linearly over several orders of magnitude. KT2 sequence counts showed saturation when very many KT2 cells were spiked in.

The CDR3 sequence is 16 residues long. V was clipped by 5 bases and J by 0 bases; unmatched bases: 5. A single-stranded UMI oligo with SP2 sequence was ligated to cDNA 3' ends. An equimolar mix of RC1.1 and RC1.2 primed the beta chain across TRBC1 and TRBC2. Each CDR3 protein is one row after TCRdb ran MiXCR on the UMI-ligation and nested PCR reads. The sample consists of about 41,000 distinct CDR3 sequences, approximately 17% of them appearing once. Known numbers of the T cell clone KT2 were added to PBMC. In regard to this clonotype: Its target is unknown.

The chain recombines TRBV12-3 or TRBV12-4 with TRBJ2-7; 12 nucleotides line up with TRBD1. This clonotype was sampled from a human donor. The specimen was PBMCs spiked with cells of the T cell clone KT2. CDR3: CASSGTGGRSSYEQYF. In DNA, the CDR3 is TGTGCCAGCAGTGGGACAGGGGGCAGGAGCTCCTACGAGCAGTACTTC.